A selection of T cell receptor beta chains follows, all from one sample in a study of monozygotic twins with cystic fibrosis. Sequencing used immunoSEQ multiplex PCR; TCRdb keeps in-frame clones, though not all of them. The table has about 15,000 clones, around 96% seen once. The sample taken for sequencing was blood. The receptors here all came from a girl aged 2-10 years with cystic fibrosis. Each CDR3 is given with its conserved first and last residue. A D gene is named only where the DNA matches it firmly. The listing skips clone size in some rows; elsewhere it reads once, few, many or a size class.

DNA: TGTGCCAGCAGCCCTCACGCGGAGGGGACGGATACGCAGTATTTT; CDR3: CASSPHAEGTDTQYF; D: -; V: TRBV11-3; J: TRBJ2-3; size: -
DNA: TGTGCCAGCAGCTTGGGACAGAACACTGAAGCTTTCTTT; CDR3: CASSLGQNTEAFF; D: -; V: TRBV7-8; J: TRBJ1-1; size: -
DNA: TGTGCCACCAGCAGAGATAGGCTTTTTAATCAGCCCCAGCATTTT; CDR3: CATSRDRLFNQPQHF; D: -; V: TRBV15; J: TRBJ1-5; size: -
DNA: TGTGCCAGCAGCCCGTGGGGGGACGGGACAGGCTCCTACAATGAGCAGTTCTTC; CDR3: CASSPWGDGTGSYNEQFF; D: TRBD1; V: TRBV9; J: TRBJ2-1; size: -
DNA: TGTGCCAGCAGTGAAGCGCTTCAAGCAGCTGACGGTCAGCCCCAGCATTTT; CDR3: CASSEALQAADGQPQHF; D: -; V: TRBV6-1; J: TRBJ1-5; size: -
DNA: TGCGCCAGCAGCGCAGGGGGTGAAGCTTTCTTT; CDR3: CASSAGGEAFF; D: TRBD1; V: TRBV5-1; J: TRBJ1-1; size: -
DNA: TGTGCCAGCAGCTTGGGGCAAGTCCCTAACTATGGCTACACCTTC; CDR3: CASSLGQVPNYGYTF; D: -; V: TRBV11-2; J: TRBJ1-2; size: -
DNA: TGTGCCAGCAGCGACACAGCAGCCGCTCCCTACGAGCAGTACTTC; CDR3: CASSDTAAAPYEQYF; D: -; V: TRBV6-5; J: TRBJ2-7; size: -
DNA: TGTGCCAGCAGCTTAGCGGCTCTAGCGAAAAATACAGATACGCAGTATTTT; CDR3: CASSLAALAKNTDTQYF; D: -; V: TRBV7-9; J: TRBJ2-3; size: -
DNA: TGTGCCACCAGCAGAGAAGCCGACAGGAGTACAAATGAGCAGTTCTTC; CDR3: CATSREADRSTNEQFF; D: -; V: TRBV15; J: TRBJ2-1; size: -
DNA: TGTGCCAGCAGCACCGGGACAGATAGCAATCAGCCCCAGCATTTT; CDR3: CASSTGTDSNQPQHF; D: TRBD1; V: TRBV5-8; J: TRBJ1-5; size: once
DNA: TGTGCCAGCAGCCGGACGGGACAGGATGATCAGCCCCAGCATTTT; CDR3: CASSRTGQDDQPQHF; D: TRBD1; V: TRBV7-2; J: TRBJ1-5; size: -
DNA: TGCGCCAGATACCCAGCCCTCCGGGCCCCAGACGGTTTGAACACTGAAGCTTTCTTT; CDR3: CARYPALRAPDGLNTEAFF; D: -; V: TRBV23-1; J: TRBJ1-1; size: -
DNA: TGTGCCAGTAGCTATAAGCCCGGGCAGCCCCAGCATTTT; CDR3: CASSYKPGQPQHF; D: -; V: TRBV7-6; J: TRBJ1-5; size: -
DNA: TGTGCCAGCAGCCCCGACCCCGGGTCTGCGCAGTATTTT; CDR3: CASSPDPGSAQYF; D: -; V: TRBV7-9; J: TRBJ2-3; size: -
DNA: TGTGCCAGCAGTTACCTCGGCCGGAATCAGCCCCAGCATTTT; CDR3: CASSYLGRNQPQHF; D: -; V: TRBV6-5; J: TRBJ1-5; size: -
DNA: TGTGCCAGCAGAAAACCGTACGGGACAGGAGACTACGAGCAGTACTTC; CDR3: CASRKPYGTGDYEQYF; D: TRBD1; V: TRBV28; J: TRBJ2-7; size: -
DNA: TGTGCCAGCAGTTCCGACGGGGGGTCCTACAATGAGCAGTTCTTC; CDR3: CASSSDGGSYNEQFF; D: TRBD2; V: TRBV6-5; J: TRBJ2-1; size: -
DNA: TGTGCCAGCTCACCACCAAGTCCCGGGACAGGGTACGAGCAGTACTTC; CDR3: CASSPPSPGTGYEQYF; D: TRBD1; V: TRBV18; J: TRBJ2-7; size: -
DNA: TGTGCCAGTAGTGCGATCAGGGGTAATGGCACAGATACGCAGTATTTT; CDR3: CASSAIRGNGTDTQYF; D: -; V: TRBV19; J: TRBJ2-3; size: -
DNA: TGTGCCAGCAGCCGGGACACTTCTAACTATGGCTACACCTTC; CDR3: CASSRDTSNYGYTF; D: -; V: TRBV5-4; J: TRBJ1-2; size: -
DNA: TGTGCCTGGAACTCAGGGGGCTACGAGCAGTACTTC; CDR3: CAWNSGGYEQYF; D: TRBD1; V: TRBV30; J: TRBJ2-7; size: -
DNA: TGTGCCAGTACGCCCGGGACTCATCAGCCCCAGCATTTT; CDR3: CASTPGTHQPQHF; D: -; V: TRBV19; J: TRBJ1-5; size: -
DNA: TGTGCCAGGAAGACAGGTGACTATGGCTACACCTTC; CDR3: CARKTGDYGYTF; D: -; V: TRBV2; J: TRBJ1-2; size: -
DNA: TGTGCCAGCAGGCGACAGGGGAAAGAGACCCAGTACTTC; CDR3: CASRRQGKETQYF; D: TRBD1; V: TRBV11-3; J: TRBJ2-5; size: once
DNA: TGCAGCGTTACTGGGACAGGGGGCGAATACGAGCAGTACTTC; CDR3: CSVTGTGGEYEQYF; D: TRBD1; V: TRBV29-1; J: TRBJ2-7; size: -
DNA: TGTGCCAGCTCACCGCGGAACATGGAAGAGACCCAGTACTTC; CDR3: CASSPRNMEETQYF; D: -; V: TRBV18; J: TRBJ2-5; size: -
DNA: TGCGCCAGCAGCCAAGATTGGACAGGGTCCGGAAACACCATATATTTT; CDR3: CASSQDWTGSGNTIYF; D: TRBD1; V: TRBV4-3; J: TRBJ1-3; size: -
DNA: TGTGCCAGCAGTTACTGGGGGGATTCCCAAGAGACCCAGTACTTC; CDR3: CASSYWGDSQETQYF; D: -; V: TRBV6-5; J: TRBJ2-5; size: -
DNA: TGTGCCAGCAGCTTATCTAGCGGGGGTGGGGAGCTGTTTTTT; CDR3: CASSLSSGGGELFF; D: TRBD2; V: TRBV7-2; J: TRBJ2-2; size: -
DNA: TGCGCCAGCAGCCAAGTAATTCGCCTAGCGGCGGACACAGATACGCAGTATTTT; CDR3: CASSQVIRLAADTDTQYF; D: TRBD2; V: TRBV4-1; J: TRBJ2-3; size: -
DNA: TGTGCCAGTAGTATCATGGCGGGGGGTCCATACAATGAGCAGTTCTTC; CDR3: CASSIMAGGPYNEQFF; D: TRBD2; V: TRBV19; J: TRBJ2-1; size: -
DNA: TGTGCCAGCACACGGACAGGGAATTATGGCTACACCTTC; CDR3: CASTRTGNYGYTF; D: TRBD1; V: TRBV25-1; J: TRBJ1-2; size: -
DNA: TGTGCCAGCAGCTTGTTTGTGGCTGGCTACACCTTC; CDR3: CASSLFVAGYTF; D: -; V: TRBV7-2; J: TRBJ1-2; size: -
DNA: TGTGCCAGTAGGACAGGGGGCTATATTCAGCCCCAGCATTTT; CDR3: CASRTGGYIQPQHF; D: TRBD1; V: TRBV19; J: TRBJ1-5; size: -
DNA: TGTGCCAGTAGTAACGGGGACAGGCGGAACACTGAAGCTTTCTTT; CDR3: CASSNGDRRNTEAFF; D: TRBD1; V: TRBV19; J: TRBJ1-1; size: -
DNA: TGTGCCAGCTCACCATTGTTTGCGGGGACAGATACGCAGTATTTT; CDR3: CASSPLFAGTDTQYF; D: -; V: TRBV18; J: TRBJ2-3; size: -
DNA: TGTGCCAGCAGCCTTGGGGGATCACGCTACGAGCAGTACTTC; CDR3: CASSLGGSRYEQYF; D: -; V: TRBV5-4; J: TRBJ2-7; size: -
DNA: TGTGCCAGCAGCTCCCTGGACAACTTAAACACCGGGGAGCTGTTTTTT; CDR3: CASSSLDNLNTGELFF; D: -; V: TRBV7-2; J: TRBJ2-2; size: -
DNA: TGTGCCAGCAGCTTATGGGGGGGGGCCTACAATGAGCAGTTCTTC; CDR3: CASSLWGGAYNEQFF; D: TRBD2; V: TRBV7-2; J: TRBJ2-1; size: -
DNA: TGCAGCGTTCAAGAAAGGGGCGCGTGGGTCTACACCTTC; CDR3: CSVQERGAWVYTF; D: -; V: TRBV29-1; J: TRBJ1-2; size: -
DNA: TGTGCCAGCAGCTACGGACAGGGCGACGGGGAGACCCAGTACTTC; CDR3: CASSYGQGDGETQYF; D: TRBD1; V: TRBV7-2; J: TRBJ2-5; size: -
DNA: TGCAGCGCCGCCGACGGATGGGCCTACACCTTC; CDR3: CSAADGWAYTF; D: -; V: TRBV29-1; J: TRBJ1-2; size: -
DNA: TGTGCCTGGAGTCCCGGGACAGGCACCTACGAGCAGTACTTC; CDR3: CAWSPGTGTYEQYF; D: TRBD1; V: TRBV30; J: TRBJ2-7; size: once
DNA: TGCGCCAGCAGCCAAGATGTGGTCGGGACAGGGCGAAATCAGCCCCAGCATTTT; CDR3: CASSQDVVGTGRNQPQHF; D: TRBD1; V: TRBV4-1; J: TRBJ1-5; size: -
DNA: TGTGCCTGGAGTGATTGGACCGGGACAGGACCTATCTACGAGCAGTACTTC; CDR3: CAWSDWTGTGPIYEQYF; D: TRBD1; V: TRBV30; J: TRBJ2-7; size: -